This T cell receptor (beta chain) emerged from a study of T cell responses to AZD1222 COVID-19 vaccine. The study, taken as a whole, reports: Repertoire samples came only from after the peak T cell response. Mostly white British, mostly female donors; authors suggested clonal diversity may be underestimated. A rise in Spike-specific TCR breadth and depth followed two AZD1222 doses.

This clone was seen a few times. What it binds is not known. TCRdb's table, derived via immunoSEQ multiplex PCR, lists solely in-frame clones and lacks some. Here the sample spans 99,000 or so clones, nearly 95% being singletons. Trimming stripped 9 bases from V and 2 bases from J, with 10 bases between. The length of the CDR3 is 12 residues. Germline loops: CDR1 MNHEY, CDR2 SVGAGI. The material was peripheral blood, obtained on day 0 of AZD1222 vaccination. The chain links TRBV6-5 to TRBJ2-5; possible D gene TRBD2, 6 bases. The sequence was obtained from an adult in good health. The CDR3 loop is CASGGIQETQYF. Here the CDR3 DNA reads TGTGCCAGTGGCGGGATACAAGAGACCCAGTACTTC.